This TCR beta chain originates from a study of CD8 T cells in Susac syndrome. Random hexamers primed reverse transcription of roughly 0.5 to 1 ug RNA. TCRdb passed the immunoSEQ multiplex PCR reads through MiXCR, listing each CDR3 protein once. Seen here are some 150,000 distinct CDR3 sequences, more than 85% observed once, and the top ten hold about 0.14%. Recently defined diagnostic criteria for definite or probable disease were fulfilled by Susac syndrome patients. The CDR3 length is 13 residues. Germline values: CDR1 GTSNPN, CDR2 SVGIG (reference sequence). Trimming cost V 8 bases and J 6 bases, with 17 bases left between them.

Input material: CD4+ T cells from PBMCs. This TCR was sampled from a human donor with Susac syndrome. The chain recombines TRBV30 with TRBJ2-1, with D perhaps matching TRBD2 (5 bases). The CDR3 sequence: CARDMTRGNEQFF. As DNA, the CDR3 is TGTGCCCGCGATATGACCCGGGGCAATGAGCAGTTCTTC.